Listed here are 3 T cell receptor beta chains from one sample, sequenced in a study of technical replicates of blood from a handful of donors. Repertoires were generated with immunoSEQ multiplex PCR, while TCRdb's copy carries only in-frame clones and drops some. The table includes around 63,000 clones, over 90% detected once. The sample comprised PBMCs. These receptor sequences come from a human donor in good health. Some clones in this sample may be carry-over from other donors' samples.

V is TRBV7-7 and J is TRBJ2-1; TRBD2 matches 13 bases. V lost 3 bases and J lost 8; bases outside the gene matches: 4. Germline V lookup: CDR1 SSHAT, CDR2 FNYEAQ (reference sequence). This CDR3 contains 15 residues. CDR3 residues: CASSFGLAGADEQFF. The CDR3 coding sequence is TGTGCCAGCAGCTTCGGACTAGCGGGAGCGGATGAGCAGTTCTTC.

The rearrangement joins TRBV30 to TRBJ2-3, with D possibly TRBD2 on 5 matching bases. The CDR3 length is 13 residues. CDR1 is GTSNPN and CDR2 is SVGIG in the germline V gene (reference sequence). The V gene lost 4 bases and the J gene lost 2 bases, with 10 bases spanning the gap. CDR3 residues: CAWNRRTTDTQYF. As DNA, the CDR3 is TGTGCCTGGAATAGGAGGACCACAGATACGCAGTATTTT.

This chain joins TRBV19 and TRBJ2-1, with D perhaps matching TRBD2 (7 bases). Trimming took 5 bases from V and 1 from J, leaving 18 bases between them. Germline V lookup: CDR1 LNHDA, CDR2 SQIVND (reference sequence). This CDR3 has 17 residues. CDR3 DNA sequence: TGTGCCAGTAGTGCCTTTGGGGGAGGGGGGTCCTACAATGAGCAGTTCTTC. Translation gives CASSAFGGGGSYNEQFF.